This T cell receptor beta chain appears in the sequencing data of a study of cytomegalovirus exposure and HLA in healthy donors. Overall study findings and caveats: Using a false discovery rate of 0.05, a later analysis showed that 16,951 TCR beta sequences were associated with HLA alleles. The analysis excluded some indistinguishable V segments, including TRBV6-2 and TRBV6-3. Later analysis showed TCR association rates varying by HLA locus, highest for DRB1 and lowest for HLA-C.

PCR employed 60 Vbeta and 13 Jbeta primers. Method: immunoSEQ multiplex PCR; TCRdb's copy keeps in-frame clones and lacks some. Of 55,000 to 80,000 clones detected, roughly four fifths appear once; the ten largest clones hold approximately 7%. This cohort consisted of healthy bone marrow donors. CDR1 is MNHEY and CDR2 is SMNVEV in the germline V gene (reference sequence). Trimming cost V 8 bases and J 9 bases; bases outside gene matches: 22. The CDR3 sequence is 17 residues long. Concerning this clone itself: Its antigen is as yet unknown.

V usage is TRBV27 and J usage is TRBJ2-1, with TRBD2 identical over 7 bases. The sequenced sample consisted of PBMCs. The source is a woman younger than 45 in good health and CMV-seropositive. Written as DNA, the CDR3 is TGTGCCAGCGCCGTCCTCTTTACCGGGACTACTGAGGGTGAGCAGTTCTTC. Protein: CASAVLFTGTTEGEQFF.